These 29 T cell receptor beta chains were all obtained from the same sample, sequenced in a study of blood T cell repertoires in COVID-19. Profiling relied on immunoSEQ multiplex PCR, and the TCRdb table lists in-frame clones only, not all of them. Of 3,000 to 4,000 clones listed, about 85% are singletons. The sequenced sample consisted of peripheral blood. These receptors were collected from a human donor in a cohort sampled during active COVID-19.

The V and J genes are TRBV10-3 and TRBJ2-3; D gene unclear. Germline lookup yields CDR1 ENHRY and CDR2 SYGVKD. The V gene lost 6 bases and the J gene lost 1 base, with 14 bases spanning the gap. The CDR3 is made up of 15 amino acids. The CDR3: CAIRANAAGTDTQYF. The CDR3 coding sequence is TGTGCCATCAGGGCTAACGCGGCGGGCACAGATACGCAGTATTTT.

The V gene is TRBV14, the J gene TRBJ2-2; D may be TRBD2 (5 bases). V gave up 3 bases and J gave up 5 bases, with 10 bases separating them. This CDR3 has 14 amino acids. The germline CDR1 and CDR2 sequences are SGHDN and FVKESK. For the CDR3, the DNA is TGTGCCAGCAGCCACCGGGGTAGGACCGGGGAGCTGTTTTTT. It is translated as CASSHRGRTGELFF.

V usage is TRBV3-1 (or the pseudogene TRBV3-2) and J usage is TRBJ1-6; tentatively, D is TRBD1 (6 bases). CDR1 and CDR2 (germline): LGHDT, YNNKEL (reference sequence). V lost 4 bases to trimming and J lost 4 bases, with 11 bases between them. This CDR3 contains 15 residues. The CDR3 nucleotides read TGTGCCAGCAGCCTAGTGGACAGTTATAATTCACCCCTCCACTTT. Its protein is CASSLVDSYNSPLHF.

The chain carries TRBV7-6 and TRBJ1-2; 7 nucleotides align to TRBD1. J was trimmed by 3 bases and V by 4 bases; bases with no gene match: 8. Germline V CDR1 and CDR2: SGHVS, FNYEAQ. CDR3 length equals 15 residues. The CDR3 DNA reads TGTGCCAGCAGCTCCGAGACAGGGCGTCACTATGGCTACACCTTC. Translating it yields CASSSETGRHYGYTF.

The chain is built from TRBV2 and TRBJ1-1, with TRBD1 identical over 7 bases. This CDR3 contains 15 residues. The V gene's germline CDR1 is SNHLY and CDR2 FYNNEI. V lost 4 bases, J lost 0 bases, and 5 bases stayed unmatched. Here the CDR3 reads CASSGRTGVNTEAFF. The CDR3 DNA reads TGTGCCAGCAGTGGGCGGACAGGCGTGAACACTGAAGCTTTCTTT. Looking up the rest from reference TRBV2 and TRBJ1-1 gives the full variable domain: EPEVTQTPSHQVTQMGQEVILRCVPISNHLYFYWYRQILGQKVEFLVSFYNNEISEKSEIFDDQFSVERPDGSNFTLKIRSTKLEDSAMYFCASSGRTGVNTEAFFGQGTRLTVV.

This chain connects TRBV6-1 to TRBJ1-2, with D perhaps matching TRBD1 (5 bases). Germline CDR1 is MNHNS and CDR2 is SASEGT. This CDR3 contains 15 residues. V dropped 1 base and J dropped 0 bases, with 9 bases sitting between them. The CDR3: CASSEGVRANYGYTF. Here the CDR3 DNA reads TGTGCCAGCAGTGAAGGAGTCAGGGCTAACTATGGCTACACCTTC.

This chain connects TRBV4-1 to TRBJ2-3, with TRBD2 matching 9 bases. The CDR3 extends over 16 amino acids. J was trimmed by 9 bases and V by 5 bases; bases with no gene match: 15. The germline V gene has CDR1 MGHRA and CDR2 YSYEKL. The chain's CDR3 is CASSSHGAGGPETQYF. CDR3 DNA sequence: TGCGCCAGCAGCTCCCATGGGGCGGGGGGGCCGGAGACGCAGTATTTT.

This clone showed up just once. The V gene is TRBV10-3, the J gene TRBJ2-3; 10 bases are shared with TRBD1. V was clipped by 0 bases and J by 3 bases; unmatched bases: 3. CDR3 length equals 16 residues. The germline V gene encodes CDR1 ENHRY and CDR2 SYGVKD. The CDR3 DNA reads as TGTGCCATCAGTGAGTCGTGGACAGGGGGGACAGATACGCAGTATTTT. Translating it yields CAISESWTGGTDTQYF.

This sequence joins TRBV30 and TRBJ1-3; D uncertain. Deletions cut 2 bases from V and 0 bases from J, with 8 bases between. Per the germline V gene, CDR1 is GTSNPN and CDR2 is SVGIG (reference sequence). This CDR3 region has 14 residues. This CDR3 is CAWSPWSSGNTIYF. In DNA form, the CDR3 reads TGTGCCTGGAGTCCTTGGAGCTCTGGAAACACCATATATTTT.

This chain connects TRBV5-1 to TRBJ2-5; 8 nucleotides agree with TRBD1. With V trimmed by 5 bases and J by 4 bases, 7 bases remained unmatched. CDR1 SGHRS and CDR2 YFSETQ come from the germline V gene. This CDR3 has 14 amino acids. CDR3 loop: CASRQRTGSETQYF. The CDR3 nucleotides are TGCGCCAGCAGACAAAGGACAGGGTCAGAGACCCAGTACTTC.

This chain connects TRBV27 to TRBJ2-7; weak D call: TRBD1 (6 bases). The V end was cut by 3 bases, the J end by 1 base, with 10 bases between. CDR1 MNHEY and CDR2 SMNVEV come from the germline V gene (reference sequence). The CDR3 contains 14 residues. CDR3 in DNA: TGTGCCAGCAGTTTTTCGGACAGATCCTACGAGCAGTACTTC. It codes for CASSFSDRSYEQYF.

In DNA form, the CDR3 reads TGCGCCAGCAGCGCACAAACGACGGGGTTCACTGAAGCTTTCTTT. Protein sequence: CASSAQTTGFTEAFF. The chain recombines TRBV5-1 with TRBJ1-1; D ambiguous. V dropped 4 bases and J dropped 4 bases, with 17 bases sitting between them. In germline, CDR1 is SGHRS, CDR2 YFSETQ. The CDR3 covers 15 residues. The complete variable domain, with remaining parts taken from reference TRBV5-1 and TRBJ1-1, reads KAGVTQTPRYLIKTRGQQVTLSCSPISGHRSVSWYQQTPGQGLQFLFEYFSETQRNKGNFPGRFSGRQFSNSRSEMNVSTLELGDSALYLCASSAQTTGFTEAFFGQGTRLTVV.

Sample share makes this clone large. The chain uses TRBV9 and TRBJ2-5; D perhaps matches TRBD2 (5 bases). The V gene lost 4 bases and the J gene lost 2 bases, with 18 bases spanning the gap. The CDR3 sequence is 16 residues long. CDR1 and CDR2 (germline): SGDLS, YYNGEE. CDR3: CASSLRPSGTQETQYF. CDR3 nucleotides: TGTGCCAGCAGCCTTCGCCCCAGCGGAACACAAGAGACCCAGTACTTC.

The DNA of the CDR3 is TGTGCCAGCAGTTACCGGCAGGGCCAGACTCTCACGGAAGAGCAGTACTTC. It specifies CASSYRQGQTLTEEQYF. J is TRBJ2-7 and V is TRBV6-2 or TRBV6-3, with D tentatively TRBD1 (5 bases). Deletions cut 2 bases from V and 7 bases from J, with 24 bases between. The CDR3 consists of 17 residues. Germline CDR1 reads MNHEY; CDR2 reads SVGEGT.

This clone occurred a few times. The V and J genes are TRBV5-4 and TRBJ2-2, with 8 positions matching TRBD2. This CDR3 spans 16 amino acids. Germline CDR1 reads SGHNT; CDR2 reads YYREEE (reference sequence). V gave up 5 bases and J gave up 4 bases; unmatched junction bases: 10. This CDR3 is CASSPGGAGRTGELFF. The CDR3 region has the DNA TGTGCCAGCAGTCCGGGGGGGGCCGGGCGCACCGGGGAGCTGTTTTTT.

This clone was seen only once. The chain combines TRBV2 with TRBJ2-2; D unclear. Looked up from germline, CDR1 is SNHLY and CDR2 is FYNNEI. The V end lost 0 bases, the J end lost 4 bases, and 9 bases lay between the germline ends. The CDR3 is 15 amino acids. As DNA, the CDR3 is TGTGCCAGCAGTGAAGCGGTTTCCAGCACCGGGGAGCTGTTTTTT. It specifies CASSEAVSSTGELFF. The entire variable domain, with the rest obtained from reference TRBV2 and TRBJ2-2, is as follows: EPEVTQTPSHQVTQMGQEVILRCVPISNHLYFYWYRQILGQKVEFLVSFYNNEISEKSEIFDDQFSVERPDGSNFTLKIRSTKLEDSAMYFCASSEAVSSTGELFFGEGSRLTVL.

The chain employs TRBV12-3 or TRBV12-4 and TRBJ2-5; D uncertain. V shed 5 bases and J shed 3 bases, with 4 bases lying between them. CDR3 size: 11 residues. The CDR3 DNA reads TGTGCCAGCAGTATAAAAGAGACCCAGTACTTC. Encoded protein: CASSIKETQYF.

The chain uses TRBV5-1 and TRBJ2-2, with D perhaps TRBD2 (7 bases). The CDR3 length is 16 residues. Looked up from germline, CDR1 is SGHRS and CDR2 is YFSETQ. V lost 3 bases and J lost 6, with 18 bases in between. CDR3 amino acids: CASSSTGGALSGELFF. CDR3 sequence (DNA): TGCGCCAGCAGCTCCACGGGGGGCGCGCTTTCCGGGGAGCTGTTTTTT.

This clone was counted a few times. The chain uses TRBV7-9 and TRBJ1-1; 7 positions match TRBD1. The CDR3 covers 16 residues. The trim removed 3 bases at V and 0 bases at J, leaving 7 bases unmatched. The germline gives CDR1 SEHNR, CDR2 FQNEAQ (reference sequence). DNA of the CDR3: TGTGCCAGCAGCTTTAAGGGGGCCAATATGAACACTGAAGCTTTCTTT. It codes for CASSFKGANMNTEAFF.

This chain uses TRBV3-1 (or the pseudogene TRBV3-2) with TRBJ2-1; perhaps TRBD2 as D (5 bases). The V and J ends lost 4 bases and 4 bases respectively, with 11 bases between them. The CDR3 length is 14 residues. Germline V gene data show CDR1 as LGHDT and CDR2 as YNNKEL (reference sequence). Here the CDR3 reads CASSRSRGYNEQFF. The CDR3 DNA sequence: TGTGCCAGCAGCCGGAGCCGGGGTTACAATGAGCAGTTCTTC.

This chain joins TRBV3-1 (or the pseudogene TRBV3-2) and TRBJ1-3; 8 nucleotides align to TRBD1. CDR3 length: 17 amino acids. The J segment lost 0 bases and the V segment lost 6 bases, leaving 10 bases of the junction unmatched. Germline CDR1 and CDR2: LGHDT and YNNKEL (reference sequence). The CDR3, as DNA: TGTGCCAGCAGGCAAACAGGGGGAGCTGGCTCTGGAAACACCATATATTTT. This gives the protein CASRQTGGAGSGNTIYF.

The sample holds a few counts of this clone. J is TRBJ1-5 and V is TRBV21-1; no DNA check was done on the table's D call, TRBD1. TRBV21-1 is described as a pseudogene. The CDR3 runs to 16 residues. The DNA of the CDR3 is TGTGCCAGAGCAGGTACAGGGTTGGGCCCTAAGAAGCCCCAGCATTTT. This translates into CARAGTGLGPKKPQHF.

This chain joins TRBV14 and TRBJ2-2; D not certain. Germline lookup yields CDR1 SGHDN and CDR2 FVKESK. Trimming cost V 4 bases and J 4 bases, with 7 bases left between them. This CDR3 region has 13 residues. CDR3 in amino acids: CASSRALTGELFF. The CDR3 DNA sequence: TGTGCCAGCAGCCGGGCACTCACCGGGGAGCTGTTTTTT.

The chain uses TRBV4-1 and TRBJ1-2; 11 nucleotides line up with TRBD1. Per germline, CDR1 MGHRA and CDR2 YSYEKL. Unmatched junction bases numbered 12, after V lost 0 bases and J lost 3 bases. The CDR3 has 19 amino acids. The CDR3 protein is CASSQESGTGGLLDYGYTF. DNA of the CDR3: TGCGCCAGCAGCCAAGAGAGCGGGACAGGGGGGCTGCTTGACTATGGCTACACCTTC.

This chain joins TRBV7-9 and TRBJ2-1, with 12 bases aligning to TRBD2. The J segment lost 5 bases and the V segment lost 5 bases, leaving 4 bases of the junction unmatched. This CDR3 is 15 amino acids long. The V gene's germline CDR1 is SEHNR and CDR2 FQNEAQ (reference sequence). Here the CDR3 reads CASSASGGADNEQFF. CDR3 bases: TGTGCCAGCAGCGCTAGCGGGGGGGCCGACAATGAGCAGTTCTTC.

The CDR3 DNA is TGTGCCAGCAGTCCCGCCACTAGCGGCATTCAGTACTTC. Amino acids: CASSPATSGIQYF. The chain combines TRBV5-4 with TRBJ2-4; 8 nucleotides agree with TRBD2. Germline CDR1 reads SGHNT; CDR2 reads YYREEE (reference sequence). CDR3 length equals 13 residues. Trimming took 5 bases from V and 9 from J; bases not matched to a gene: 7.

This chain links TRBV9 with TRBJ1-2; maybe TRBD1 (5 bases). The V gene's germline CDR1 is SGDLS and CDR2 YYNGEE. This CDR3 contains 13 residues. V shed 0 bases and J shed 10 bases, with 13 bases lying between them. The CDR3 sequence: CASSVAAGIDYTF. CDR3 nucleotides: TGTGCCAGCAGCGTAGCGGCAGGGATTGACTACACCTTC.

The rearrangement uses TRBV5-1 and TRBJ1-1; the D is unclear. CDR3 length: 17 amino acids. The ends were cut back, 5 bases at V and 2 bases at J, with 22 bases in the middle. CDR1 is SGHRS and CDR2 is YFSETQ in the germline V gene. For the CDR3, the DNA is TGCGCCAGCAGATCCTCTGGGAGGGCCCTTGGTAACACTGAAGCTTTCTTT. Translating it yields CASRSSGRALGNTEAFF.

The genes are TRBV30 and TRBJ2-7, with TRBD1 matching over 11 bases. The germline V gene encodes CDR1 GTSNPN and CDR2 SVGIG (reference sequence). V lost 3 bases and J lost 2; bases outside the gene matches: 3. This CDR3 is 14 amino acids long. CDR3 region: CAWSQDRGPYEQYF. The CDR3 coding sequence is TGTGCCTGGAGCCAGGACAGGGGGCCCTACGAGCAGTACTTC.